The entry below gives a single T cell receptor (beta chain) sequence along with its context. The antigen remains unidentified. The CDR3 contains 18 residues. CDR1 is DFQATT and CDR2 is SNEGSKA in the germline V gene (reference sequence). Trimming cost V 6 bases and J 0 bases, with 21 bases left between them. The sample belongs to a study of T-cell reconstitution after alpha-beta-depleted transplantation in children. Study conclusions and caveats: Reports say that about two months after transplant, the alpha-beta T cells came out of several hundred graft clones that had expanded.

For TCRbeta, the library was prepared with unique molecular identifiers. TCRdb re-called the PCR reads with MiXCR, one entry per CDR3 protein. The sample contains hundreds of thousands of distinct CDR3 sequences, 10% of which appear only once. This sequence was found in a boy younger than two with acute myeloid leukemia, due to receive a stem cell transplant. The starting material was PBMCs, obtained before TCRalphabeta/CD19-depleted stem cell transplant. The genes are TRBV20-1 and TRBJ2-6, with D perhaps TRBD1 (6 bases). The CDR3 loop reads CSAIKTGIYPSGANVLTF. As DNA, the CDR3 is TGCAGTGCCATCAAAACAGGGATTTATCCCTCTGGGGCCAACGTCCTGACTTTC.